These T cell receptor beta chains were read from a single sample in a study of cytomegalovirus exposure and HLA in healthy donors. TCRdb's table, derived via immunoSEQ multiplex PCR, lists solely in-frame clones and lacks some. This sample has under 150,000 clones, with around 86% found just once. What was sequenced was PBMCs. The receptor set was obtained from a woman aged 45-60 years in good health and CMV-seropositive. CDR3s include the opening cysteine and the closing phenylalanine or tryptophan. A D gene is named only where the DNA matches it firmly. Rows give clone size only sometimes, using once, few, many, or a class for an expanded clone.

>.|TRBV4-1|.|TRBJ1-1
CASSHHGGLNTEAFF
TGCGCCAGCAGCCATCACGGGGGGCTGAACACTGAAGCTTTCTTT
>.|TRBV7-7|once|TRBJ1-3
CASSFDRYSGNTIYF
TGTGCCAGCAGCTTCGACAGATACTCTGGAAACACCATATATTTT
>TRBD1|TRBV6-5|.|TRBJ2-2
CASRRQGAIGELFF
TGTGCCAGCAGGAGACAGGGGGCAATCGGGGAGCTGTTTTTT
>.|TRBV15|.|TRBJ1-3
CATSPRSVTSGNTIYF
TGTGCCACCAGCCCTCGCAGTGTTACCTCTGGAAACACCATATATTTT
>.|TRBV5-6|.|TRBJ2-7
CASSPMLGTIYEQYF
TGTGCCAGCAGCCCGATGCTCGGGACAATCTACGAGCAGTACTTC
>TRBD1|TRBV7-9|once|TRBJ2-7
CASSLGDSPYEQYF
TGTGCCAGCAGCTTAGGGGACAGCCCCTACGAGCAGTACTTC
>.|TRBV7-9|.|TRBJ2-1
CASSTLTATWTYNEQFF
TGTGCCAGCAGCACCCTGACAGCGACCTGGACCTACAATGAGCAGTTCTTC
>.|TRBV6-5|once|TRBJ2-7
CASSYSIGGSSYEQYF
TGTGCCAGCAGTTACTCGATCGGTGGGAGCTCCTACGAGCAGTACTTC
>.|TRBV20-1|.|TRBJ2-3
CSAPRLDTQYF
TGCAGTGCTCCCCGTCTAGATACGCAGTATTTT
>TRBD2|TRBV28|.|TRBJ2-1
CASPPGGQRWDNEQFF
TGTGCCAGCCCTCCGGGGGGGCAGAGGTGGGACAATGAGCAGTTCTTC
>TRBD1|TRBV5-4|.|TRBJ2-5
CASSLQGAQETQYF
TGTGCCAGCAGCTTACAGGGGGCACAGGAGACCCAGTACTTC
>TRBD2|TRBV7-6|once|TRBJ2-1
CASSLGAGDFYNEQFF
TGTGCCAGCAGCTTAGGGGCGGGAGATTTCTACAATGAGCAGTTCTTC
>TRBD1|TRBV7-2|.|TRBJ1-1
CASSSPRTGWEAFF
TGTGCCAGCAGCTCCCCGAGGACAGGCTGGGAAGCTTTCTTT
>TRBD1|TRBV5-1|.|TRBJ2-3
CASSLTGGDTQYF
TGCGCCAGCAGCTTAACAGGGGGAGATACGCAGTATTTT
>.|TRBV7-6|.|TRBJ2-1
CASSSGEGDEQFF
TGTGCCAGCAGCTCAGGGGAGGGCGATGAGCAGTTCTTC
>TRBD2|TRBV13|.|TRBJ2-6
CASSLGSAGGYSGANGLTF
TGTGCCAGCAGCTTAGGTTCAGCGGGAGGCTACTCTGGGGCCAACGGCCTGACTTTC
>TRBD1|TRBV6-1|.|TRBJ2-1
CASRRDRVLHEQFF
TGTGCCAGCAGGAGGGACAGGGTATTGCATGAGCAGTTCTTC
>TRBD1|TRBV25-1|.|TRBJ2-5
CASSEYLGDRAETQYF
TGTGCCAGCAGTGAATATCTAGGGGACAGGGCAGAGACCCAGTACTTC
>.|TRBV7-9|.|TRBJ1-4
CASSLGRHNEKLFF
TGTGCCAGCAGCTTAGGGCGGCATAATGAAAAACTGTTTTTT
>TRBD1|TRBV18|.|TRBJ2-7
CASSPGTGFYEQYF
TGTGCCAGCTCACCCGGGACAGGCTTCTACGAGCAGTACTTC
>.|TRBV10-2|.|TRBJ2-1
CASSFVGAYNEQFF
TGCGCCAGCAGTTTTGTAGGGGCCTACAATGAGCAGTTCTTC
>.|TRBV9|.|TRBJ1-2
CASSPQAYNYGYTF
TGTGCCAGCAGCCCCCAAGCATACAACTATGGCTACACCTTC
>.|TRBV29-1|.|TRBJ2-5
CSVALNPGQETQYF
TGCAGCGTTGCATTAAACCCGGGACAAGAGACCCAGTACTTC
>.|TRBV6-1|.|TRBJ2-5
CASSEAWGQQETQYF
TGTGCCAGCAGTGAAGCTTGGGGGCAGCAAGAGACCCAGTACTTC
>TRBD1|TRBV10-1|.|TRBJ2-7
CASSAGTGALLYEEQYF
TGCGCCAGCAGTGCTGGGACAGGGGCTCTCCTCTACGAAGAGCAGTACTTC
>.|TRBV28|.|TRBJ2-1
CASSPGGGRYEQFF
TGTGCCAGCTCCCCCGGCGGGGGCCGGTATGAGCAGTTCTTC
>.|TRBV7-9|.|TRBJ1-1
CASSFGGSDTEAFF
TGTGCCAGCAGCTTCGGGGGTAGCGACACTGAAGCTTTCTTT
>.|TRBV27|.|TRBJ2-2
CASSLSRGGELFF
TGTGCCAGCAGTTTATCTCGGGGCGGGGAGCTGTTTTTT
>TRBD1|TRBV7-2|.|TRBJ2-5
CASSIQGSEETQYF
TGTGCCAGCAGCATACAGGGGAGTGAGGAGACCCAGTACTTC
>TRBD2|TRBV6-1|.|TRBJ2-3
CASSVMGRGSSDTQYF
TGTGCCAGCAGTGTGATGGGGAGGGGATCATCAGATACGCAGTATTTT
>TRBD1|TRBV29-1|.|TRBJ1-1
CSGRRGRTEAFF
TGCAGCGGACGAAGGGGGCGCACTGAAGCTTTCTTT
>.|TRBV11-2|.|TRBJ2-2
CASSSRWGGDTGELFF
TGTGCCAGCAGCTCGAGGTGGGGCGGGGATACCGGGGAGCTGTTTTTT
>TRBD1|TRBV7-9|once|TRBJ1-1
CASSRPGQENTEAFF
TGTGCCAGCAGCCGACCGGGACAGGAGAACACTGAAGCTTTCTTT
>.|TRBV5-1|.|TRBJ2-7
CASSLATSRPYEQYF
TGCGCCAGCAGCTTGGCCACTAGCCGACCCTACGAGCAGTACTTC
>.|TRBV2|few|TRBJ2-5
CASSDTQETQYF
TGTGCCAGCAGTGACACTCAAGAGACCCAGTACTTC
>TRBD1|TRBV5-8|.|TRBJ2-3
CASSLPNRGSEYF
TGTGCCAGCAGCCTACCGAACAGGGGTTCGGAGTATTTT
>.|TRBV13|.|TRBJ2-1
CASSGLGGEQFF
TGTGCCAGCAGCGGCCTAGGGGGTGAGCAGTTCTTC
>.|TRBV19|.|TRBJ1-5
CASSILGGYSNQPQHF
TGTGCCAGTAGTATATTAGGGGGTTATAGCAATCAGCCCCAGCATTTT
>.|TRBV27|.|TRBJ1-1
CASTHRAAAAFF
TGTGCCAGCACCCACAGGGCGGCGGCCGCTTTCTTT
>.|TRBV7-2|.|TRBJ1-1
CASRFAQETEAFF
TGTGCCAGCAGGTTTGCACAGGAAACTGAAGCTTTCTTT
>TRBD2|TRBV2|few|TRBJ2-1
CASSESAGGPPEQFF
TGTGCCAGCAGTGAATCGGCGGGGGGGCCACCCGAGCAGTTCTTC
>TRBD1|TRBV6-1|.|TRBJ2-7
CASSEQGDSDAYEQYF
TGTGCCAGCAGTGAACAAGGGGACAGCGACGCCTACGAGCAGTACTTC
>TRBD1|TRBV13|.|TRBJ2-7
CASSYGTGRSYEQYF
TGTGCCAGCAGCTACGGGACAGGGAGGTCCTACGAGCAGTACTTC
>TRBD2|TRBV5-1|.|TRBJ2-5
CASSLGSTAGIFPLTQYF
TGCGCCAGCAGCTTGGGGTCCACAGCGGGGATCTTCCCGTTGACCCAGTACTTC
>.|TRBV5-8|.|TRBJ1-1
CASSTLPVGGNTEAFF
TGTGCCAGCAGCACACTCCCAGTAGGAGGAAACACTGAAGCTTTCTTT
>TRBD1|TRBV9|.|TRBJ1-6
CASSLGQGGSPLHF
TGTGCCAGCAGCCTCGGACAGGGGGGATCACCCCTCCACTTT
>.|TRBV5-4|once|TRBJ2-1
CASSPTFQGHEQFF
TGTGCCAGCAGCCCGACCTTCCAGGGCCATGAGCAGTTCTTC
>.|TRBV9|once|TRBJ2-5
CASSARLRETQYF
TGTGCCAGCAGCGCCCGACTAAGGGAGACCCAGTACTTC
>.|TRBV7-2|.|TRBJ2-1
CASSVGHNSYNEQFF
TGTGCCAGCAGCGTTGGACACAACTCCTACAATGAGCAGTTCTTC